One sample yielded the 5 T cell receptor beta chains listed below, sequenced in a study of blood T cell repertoires in COVID-19. Repertoires were generated with immunoSEQ multiplex PCR, while TCRdb's copy carries only in-frame clones and drops some. The data show about 320,000 clones, about 88% seen once. What was sequenced was PBMCs or T cells enriched from blood (not recorded which). Receptors were obtained from a man between 60 and 70 years old who had recovered from COVID-19.

The V gene is TRBV24-1, the J gene TRBJ2-3; 11 nucleotides align to TRBD1. With V trimmed by 3 bases and J by 13 bases, 11 bases remained unmatched. Germline-derived CDR1 and CDR2 are KGHDR and SFDVKD. This CDR3 is built from 15 residues. For the CDR3, the DNA is TGTGCCACCAGTGATCAAACCCGGGACAGGGGGACGAAGTATTTT. Amino acid sequence: CATSDQTRDRGTKYF.

The V gene is TRBV11-3, the J gene TRBJ2-5; D is unresolved. V was clipped by 5 bases and J by 2 bases, with 12 bases between them. This CDR3 region has 14 residues. Germline values: CDR1 SGHNT, CDR2 YENEEA. The CDR3 here is CASSQATAQETQYF. CDR3 DNA: TGTGCCAGCAGCCAAGCCACTGCTCAAGAGACCCAGTACTTC. The whole variable domain, filled in from reference TRBV11-3 and TRBJ2-5, reads EAGVVQSPRYKIIEKKQPVAFWCNPISGHNTLYWYLQNLGQGPELLIRYENEEAVDDSQLPKDRFSAERLKGVDSTLKIQPAELGDSAVYLCASSQATAQETQYFGPGTRLLVL.

V is TRBV7-3 and J is TRBJ1-1; no clear D gene. Germline values: CDR1 SGHTA, CDR2 FQGTGA. This CDR3 is built from 14 residues. V lost 3 bases and J lost 1, with 9 bases in between. The CDR3: CASSFSSGNTEAFF. The CDR3 nucleotides are TGTGCCAGCAGCTTCAGTTCGGGGAACACTGAAGCTTTCTTT.

The rearrangement uses TRBV11-2 and TRBJ1-2; maybe TRBD1 (5 bases). Deletions cut 5 bases from V and 4 bases from J, with 11 bases between. The CDR3 extends over 13 amino acids. CDR1 and CDR2 (germline): SGHAT, FQNNGV. CDR3 loop: CASSQTETYGYTF. DNA of the CDR3: TGTGCCAGCAGCCAGACAGAGACCTATGGCTACACCTTC.

The chain joins TRBV12-5 to TRBJ2-1, with D perhaps matching TRBD2 (6 bases). Trimming shortened V by 7 bases and J by 9 bases, and 22 bases separated the two germline ends. From germline, CDR1 is LGHNT and CDR2 FRNRAP. The CDR3 has 15 amino acids. The CDR3 spells CASAPWRGTGFEQFF. CDR3 nucleotide sequence: TGTGCTAGTGCCCCTTGGAGGGGTACCGGGTTTGAGCAGTTCTTC.